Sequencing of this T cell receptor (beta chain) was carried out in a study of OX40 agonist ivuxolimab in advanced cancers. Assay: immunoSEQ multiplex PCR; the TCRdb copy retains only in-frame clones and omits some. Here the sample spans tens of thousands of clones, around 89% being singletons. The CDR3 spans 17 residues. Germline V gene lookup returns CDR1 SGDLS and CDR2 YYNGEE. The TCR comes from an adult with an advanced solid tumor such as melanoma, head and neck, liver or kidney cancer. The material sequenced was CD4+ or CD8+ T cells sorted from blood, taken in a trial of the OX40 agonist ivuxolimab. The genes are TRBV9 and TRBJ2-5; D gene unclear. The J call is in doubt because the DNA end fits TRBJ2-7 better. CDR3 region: CASSVGPLHSRSYEQYF. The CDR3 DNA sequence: TGTGCCAGCAGCGTAGGACCCCTACACAGTCGATCCTACGAGCAGTACTTC.